Listed here is a single T cell receptor beta chain. Antigen: not known. The CDR3 totals 12 residues. Germline CDR1 SGHAT, CDR2 FQNNGV. V was clipped by 6 bases and J by 4 bases; unmatched bases: 0. This record comes from a study of cytomegalovirus exposure and HLA in healthy donors. General study points: The authors reported that TCR beta sequences could predict HLA-A and HLA-B alleles. These predictions were accurate for most subjects in the first cohort. Some 150 TCR beta chains were listed as cytomegalovirus-associated.

Amplification used 60 Vbeta primers and 13 Jbeta primers. Profiling relied on immunoSEQ multiplex PCR, and the TCRdb table lists in-frame clones only, not all of them. This repertoire shows roughly 150,000 clones, 80% found once; its top ten account for under 3%. The TCR comes from a male donor in good health and CMV-seronegative. The source material was PBMCs. V and J are TRBV11-2 and TRBJ2-1; TRBD1 matches at 7 bases. The DNA of the CDR3 is TGTGCCAGCAGGACAGGGTACAATGAGCAGTTCTTC. Amino acids: CASRTGYNEQFF.